A selection of T cell receptor beta chains follows, all from one sample in a study of T cell changes during pregnancy in multiple sclerosis. Generated by immunoSEQ multiplex PCR, the TCRdb table keeps only in-frame clones and is missing some. The sample holds tens of thousands of clones, 90% to 95% seen once. The sample here was CD8+ T cells from peripheral blood mononuclear cells, taken before pregnancy. The receptors were gathered from a female donor with multiple sclerosis, enrolled in a pregnancy study. The CDR3 runs from the conserved cysteine through the conserved F or W. A D gene is named only where the DNA matches it firmly. Size is stated for part of the rows, as once, few or many counts, or as a class when the clone is expanded.

v_call	j_call	clone_size	d_call	cdr3_aa	cdr3_nt
TRBV9	TRBJ2-1	NA	TRBD2	CASSPSGGSNEQFF	TGTGCCAGCAGCCCTAGCGGGGGGTCGAATGAGCAGTTCTTC
TRBV5-5	TRBJ1-2	NA	NA	CASSLEQANGYTF	TGTGCCAGCAGCTTGGAGCAGGCAAATGGCTACACCTTC
TRBV10-1	TRBJ2-5	NA	TRBD1	CASSADRTAQETQYF	TGCGCCAGCAGTGCGGACAGGACCGCTCAAGAGACCCAGTACTTC
TRBV6-4	TRBJ2-2	NA	NA	CASSDSGGAATGELFF	TGTGCCAGCAGTGACTCGGGGGGGGCGGCCACCGGGGAGCTGTTTTTT
TRBV7-9	TRBJ1-6	few	TRBD1	CASSFTGDSYNSPLHF	TGTGCCAGCAGCTTCACAGGGGACTCCTATAATTCACCCCTCCACTTT
TRBV6-4	TRBJ2-3	NA	NA	CASSEESGSTDTQYF	TGTGCCAGCAGTGAAGAATCAGGTAGCACAGATACGCAGTATTTT
TRBV14	TRBJ2-5	once	NA	CASSRGLFRQETQYF	TGTGCCAGCAGCCGAGGGCTATTTAGGCAAGAGACCCAGTACTTC
TRBV5-1	TRBJ2-7	NA	NA	CASSLFPVTYEQYF	TGCGCCAGCAGCTTGTTTCCGGTCACCTACGAGCAGTACTTC
TRBV9	TRBJ1-4	NA	NA	CASSVSGSNEKLFF	TGTGCCAGCAGCGTGTCCGGTTCTAATGAAAAACTGTTTTTT
TRBV2	TRBJ2-5	NA	TRBD2	CASSERGGRETQYF	TGTGCCAGCAGTGAGCGGGGGGGCCGGGAGACCCAGTACTTC
TRBV4-1	TRBJ1-6	NA	NA	CASSHADSNSPLHF	TGCGCCAGCAGCCACGCGGACTCTAATTCACCCCTCCACTTT
TRBV5-8	TRBJ2-3	NA	TRBD1	CASSRQGLTWGDTQYF	TGTGCCAGCAGTCGACAGGGATTGACGTGGGGAGATACGCAGTATTTT
TRBV9	TRBJ2-2	NA	NA	CASSTTLARKNTGELFF	TGTGCCAGCAGCACGACATTAGCGAGGAAAAACACCGGGGAGCTGTTTTTT
TRBV4-1	TRBJ2-5	NA	TRBD1	CASSLIQGQETQYF	TGCGCCAGCAGCCTGATACAGGGGCAAGAGACCCAGTACTTC
TRBV4-2	TRBJ2-2	once	TRBD2	CASSQDLGREGGELFF	TGTGCCAGCAGCCAAGATCTCGGCAGGGAGGGCGGGGAGCTGTTTTTT
TRBV10-1	TRBJ1-1	NA	TRBD1	CASTGGMNTEAFF	TGCGCCAGCACAGGGGGTATGAACACTGAAGCTTTCTTT
TRBV6-1	TRBJ1-4	few	NA	CASSETPSANEKLFF	TGTGCCAGCAGTGAAACCCCCTCAGCTAATGAAAAACTGTTTTTT
TRBV5-5	TRBJ2-7	NA	NA	CASSLDSPEQYF	TGTGCCAGCAGCTTGGACAGTCCGGAGCAGTACTTC
TRBV7-9	TRBJ1-2	NA	NA	CASSFPGDYGYTF	TGTGCCAGCAGCTTCCCGGGAGACTATGGCTACACCTTC
TRBV25-1	TRBJ1-2	NA	NA	CASRYGEGIHGYTF	TGTGCCAGCAGATATGGAGAGGGTATCCATGGCTACACCTTC
TRBV6-5	TRBJ2-3	NA	TRBD2	CASSYRLAGGSDTQYF	TGTGCCAGCAGTTACCGACTAGCGGGGGGGTCAGATACGCAGTATTTT
TRBV9	TRBJ2-1	once	TRBD2	CASSVPLGGGKNEQFF	TGTGCCAGCAGCGTCCCCCTCGGGGGGGGCAAGAATGAGCAGTTCTTC
TRBV6-6	TRBJ2-1	NA	TRBD1	CASSYGGQGYEQFF	TGTGCCAGCAGTTACGGGGGACAGGGGTATGAGCAGTTCTTC
TRBV5-1	TRBJ1-1	NA	NA	CASSTSNRDAAEAFF	TGCGCCAGCTCGACCAGTAACAGGGATGCGGCCGAAGCTTTCTTT
TRBV13	TRBJ1-1	NA	NA	CASSLDRTDGNTEAFF	TGTGCCAGCAGCTTAGACAGGACCGATGGGAACACTGAAGCTTTCTTT
TRBV9	TRBJ1-3	NA	NA	CASSLWGVPPIHSIQISGNTIYF	TGTGCCAGCAGCCTATGGGGGGTTCCCCCCATACATTCGATCCAAATCTCTGGAAACACCATATATTTT
TRBV6-1	TRBJ1-1	NA	NA	CASSEGPGQMNTEAFF	TGTGCCAGCAGTGAAGGGCCGGGACAAATGAACACTGAAGCTTTCTTT
TRBV7-9	TRBJ1-2	NA	TRBD1	CASSLAGTANYGYTF	TGTGCCAGCAGCTTAGCGGGGACAGCTAACTATGGCTACACCTTC
TRBV5-6	TRBJ2-7	once	TRBD2	CASSLAGGTSGGVPGQYF	TGTGCCAGCAGCTTGGCCGGCGGTACTAGCGGGGGGGTCCCAGGGCAGTACTTC
TRBV2	TRBJ1-1	NA	TRBD1	CASRGTGGAFF	TGTGCCAGCAGGGGGACAGGAGGGGCTTTCTTT
TRBV9	TRBJ2-2	NA	TRBD2	CASSVEGLARGELFF	TGTGCCAGCAGCGTAGAGGGACTAGCTCGGGGGGAGCTGTTTTTT
TRBV13	TRBJ1-4	NA	NA	CASSGREDNEKLFF	TGTGCCAGCAGCGGCCGGGAGGATAATGAAAAACTGTTTTTT
TRBV7-7	TRBJ2-5	once	TRBD2	CASSLWTSGVGIQETQYF	TGTGCTAGCAGCTTATGGACTAGCGGGGTGGGGATTCAAGAGACCCAGTACTTC
TRBV6-6	TRBJ1-1	NA	NA	CASSYGGQNTEAFF	TGTGCCAGCAGTTACGGGGGCCAGAACACTGAAGCTTTCTTT
TRBV6-5	TRBJ1-1	NA	NA	CASQLGGGTEAFF	TGTGCCAGCCAGTTAGGGGGGGGCACTGAAGCTTTCTTT
TRBV2	TRBJ1-1	NA	NA	CASSPNTEAFF	TGTGCCAGCAGTCCAAATACTGAAGCTTTCTTT